One and the same sample provided the 3 T cell receptor beta chains below, sequenced in a study of cytomegalovirus exposure and HLA in healthy donors. The PCR contained 60 Vbeta and 13 Jbeta primers. The assay was immunoSEQ multiplex PCR, and TCRdb's table has in-frame clones only and misses some. The sample includes tens of thousands of clones, about four fifths seen only once; the top ten take almost 4.5%. The specimen was PBMCs. The receptors were sampled from a woman younger than 45 in good health and CMV-seronegative.

The chain carries TRBV27 and TRBJ2-7; D might be TRBD2 (6 bases). Between the trimmed V and J ends, which lost 7 bases and 5 bases, there was a span of 21 bases. Germline CDR1 and CDR2: MNHEY and SMNVEV (reference sequence). The CDR3 has 15 amino acids. CDR3 DNA sequence: TGTGCCAGCACCTCCTGGAGGGGAGCTCGGAACGAGCAGTACTTC. It encodes CASTSWRGARNEQYF.

V and J are TRBV9 and TRBJ1-1; tentatively, D is TRBD1 (5 bases). The CDR3 covers 15 residues. Trimming removed 4 bases at V and 2 bases at J, with 15 bases between. From germline, CDR1 is SGDLS and CDR2 YYNGEE. Here the CDR3 DNA reads TGTGCCAGCAGCTCTACCGCAGGGCTCAACACTGAAGCTTTCTTT. Its protein product is CASSSTAGLNTEAFF.

The chain carries TRBV7-9 and TRBJ2-2, with a weak D call TRBD1 (6 bases). The CDR3 consists of 15 residues. Germline lookup yields CDR1 SEHNR and CDR2 FQNEAQ (reference sequence). V lost 4 bases, J lost 5 bases, and 14 bases lay in between. CDR3 amino acids: CASSSGQIKTGELFF. The CDR3, as DNA: TGTGCCAGCAGCTCGGGACAAATCAAGACCGGGGAGCTGTTTTTT.